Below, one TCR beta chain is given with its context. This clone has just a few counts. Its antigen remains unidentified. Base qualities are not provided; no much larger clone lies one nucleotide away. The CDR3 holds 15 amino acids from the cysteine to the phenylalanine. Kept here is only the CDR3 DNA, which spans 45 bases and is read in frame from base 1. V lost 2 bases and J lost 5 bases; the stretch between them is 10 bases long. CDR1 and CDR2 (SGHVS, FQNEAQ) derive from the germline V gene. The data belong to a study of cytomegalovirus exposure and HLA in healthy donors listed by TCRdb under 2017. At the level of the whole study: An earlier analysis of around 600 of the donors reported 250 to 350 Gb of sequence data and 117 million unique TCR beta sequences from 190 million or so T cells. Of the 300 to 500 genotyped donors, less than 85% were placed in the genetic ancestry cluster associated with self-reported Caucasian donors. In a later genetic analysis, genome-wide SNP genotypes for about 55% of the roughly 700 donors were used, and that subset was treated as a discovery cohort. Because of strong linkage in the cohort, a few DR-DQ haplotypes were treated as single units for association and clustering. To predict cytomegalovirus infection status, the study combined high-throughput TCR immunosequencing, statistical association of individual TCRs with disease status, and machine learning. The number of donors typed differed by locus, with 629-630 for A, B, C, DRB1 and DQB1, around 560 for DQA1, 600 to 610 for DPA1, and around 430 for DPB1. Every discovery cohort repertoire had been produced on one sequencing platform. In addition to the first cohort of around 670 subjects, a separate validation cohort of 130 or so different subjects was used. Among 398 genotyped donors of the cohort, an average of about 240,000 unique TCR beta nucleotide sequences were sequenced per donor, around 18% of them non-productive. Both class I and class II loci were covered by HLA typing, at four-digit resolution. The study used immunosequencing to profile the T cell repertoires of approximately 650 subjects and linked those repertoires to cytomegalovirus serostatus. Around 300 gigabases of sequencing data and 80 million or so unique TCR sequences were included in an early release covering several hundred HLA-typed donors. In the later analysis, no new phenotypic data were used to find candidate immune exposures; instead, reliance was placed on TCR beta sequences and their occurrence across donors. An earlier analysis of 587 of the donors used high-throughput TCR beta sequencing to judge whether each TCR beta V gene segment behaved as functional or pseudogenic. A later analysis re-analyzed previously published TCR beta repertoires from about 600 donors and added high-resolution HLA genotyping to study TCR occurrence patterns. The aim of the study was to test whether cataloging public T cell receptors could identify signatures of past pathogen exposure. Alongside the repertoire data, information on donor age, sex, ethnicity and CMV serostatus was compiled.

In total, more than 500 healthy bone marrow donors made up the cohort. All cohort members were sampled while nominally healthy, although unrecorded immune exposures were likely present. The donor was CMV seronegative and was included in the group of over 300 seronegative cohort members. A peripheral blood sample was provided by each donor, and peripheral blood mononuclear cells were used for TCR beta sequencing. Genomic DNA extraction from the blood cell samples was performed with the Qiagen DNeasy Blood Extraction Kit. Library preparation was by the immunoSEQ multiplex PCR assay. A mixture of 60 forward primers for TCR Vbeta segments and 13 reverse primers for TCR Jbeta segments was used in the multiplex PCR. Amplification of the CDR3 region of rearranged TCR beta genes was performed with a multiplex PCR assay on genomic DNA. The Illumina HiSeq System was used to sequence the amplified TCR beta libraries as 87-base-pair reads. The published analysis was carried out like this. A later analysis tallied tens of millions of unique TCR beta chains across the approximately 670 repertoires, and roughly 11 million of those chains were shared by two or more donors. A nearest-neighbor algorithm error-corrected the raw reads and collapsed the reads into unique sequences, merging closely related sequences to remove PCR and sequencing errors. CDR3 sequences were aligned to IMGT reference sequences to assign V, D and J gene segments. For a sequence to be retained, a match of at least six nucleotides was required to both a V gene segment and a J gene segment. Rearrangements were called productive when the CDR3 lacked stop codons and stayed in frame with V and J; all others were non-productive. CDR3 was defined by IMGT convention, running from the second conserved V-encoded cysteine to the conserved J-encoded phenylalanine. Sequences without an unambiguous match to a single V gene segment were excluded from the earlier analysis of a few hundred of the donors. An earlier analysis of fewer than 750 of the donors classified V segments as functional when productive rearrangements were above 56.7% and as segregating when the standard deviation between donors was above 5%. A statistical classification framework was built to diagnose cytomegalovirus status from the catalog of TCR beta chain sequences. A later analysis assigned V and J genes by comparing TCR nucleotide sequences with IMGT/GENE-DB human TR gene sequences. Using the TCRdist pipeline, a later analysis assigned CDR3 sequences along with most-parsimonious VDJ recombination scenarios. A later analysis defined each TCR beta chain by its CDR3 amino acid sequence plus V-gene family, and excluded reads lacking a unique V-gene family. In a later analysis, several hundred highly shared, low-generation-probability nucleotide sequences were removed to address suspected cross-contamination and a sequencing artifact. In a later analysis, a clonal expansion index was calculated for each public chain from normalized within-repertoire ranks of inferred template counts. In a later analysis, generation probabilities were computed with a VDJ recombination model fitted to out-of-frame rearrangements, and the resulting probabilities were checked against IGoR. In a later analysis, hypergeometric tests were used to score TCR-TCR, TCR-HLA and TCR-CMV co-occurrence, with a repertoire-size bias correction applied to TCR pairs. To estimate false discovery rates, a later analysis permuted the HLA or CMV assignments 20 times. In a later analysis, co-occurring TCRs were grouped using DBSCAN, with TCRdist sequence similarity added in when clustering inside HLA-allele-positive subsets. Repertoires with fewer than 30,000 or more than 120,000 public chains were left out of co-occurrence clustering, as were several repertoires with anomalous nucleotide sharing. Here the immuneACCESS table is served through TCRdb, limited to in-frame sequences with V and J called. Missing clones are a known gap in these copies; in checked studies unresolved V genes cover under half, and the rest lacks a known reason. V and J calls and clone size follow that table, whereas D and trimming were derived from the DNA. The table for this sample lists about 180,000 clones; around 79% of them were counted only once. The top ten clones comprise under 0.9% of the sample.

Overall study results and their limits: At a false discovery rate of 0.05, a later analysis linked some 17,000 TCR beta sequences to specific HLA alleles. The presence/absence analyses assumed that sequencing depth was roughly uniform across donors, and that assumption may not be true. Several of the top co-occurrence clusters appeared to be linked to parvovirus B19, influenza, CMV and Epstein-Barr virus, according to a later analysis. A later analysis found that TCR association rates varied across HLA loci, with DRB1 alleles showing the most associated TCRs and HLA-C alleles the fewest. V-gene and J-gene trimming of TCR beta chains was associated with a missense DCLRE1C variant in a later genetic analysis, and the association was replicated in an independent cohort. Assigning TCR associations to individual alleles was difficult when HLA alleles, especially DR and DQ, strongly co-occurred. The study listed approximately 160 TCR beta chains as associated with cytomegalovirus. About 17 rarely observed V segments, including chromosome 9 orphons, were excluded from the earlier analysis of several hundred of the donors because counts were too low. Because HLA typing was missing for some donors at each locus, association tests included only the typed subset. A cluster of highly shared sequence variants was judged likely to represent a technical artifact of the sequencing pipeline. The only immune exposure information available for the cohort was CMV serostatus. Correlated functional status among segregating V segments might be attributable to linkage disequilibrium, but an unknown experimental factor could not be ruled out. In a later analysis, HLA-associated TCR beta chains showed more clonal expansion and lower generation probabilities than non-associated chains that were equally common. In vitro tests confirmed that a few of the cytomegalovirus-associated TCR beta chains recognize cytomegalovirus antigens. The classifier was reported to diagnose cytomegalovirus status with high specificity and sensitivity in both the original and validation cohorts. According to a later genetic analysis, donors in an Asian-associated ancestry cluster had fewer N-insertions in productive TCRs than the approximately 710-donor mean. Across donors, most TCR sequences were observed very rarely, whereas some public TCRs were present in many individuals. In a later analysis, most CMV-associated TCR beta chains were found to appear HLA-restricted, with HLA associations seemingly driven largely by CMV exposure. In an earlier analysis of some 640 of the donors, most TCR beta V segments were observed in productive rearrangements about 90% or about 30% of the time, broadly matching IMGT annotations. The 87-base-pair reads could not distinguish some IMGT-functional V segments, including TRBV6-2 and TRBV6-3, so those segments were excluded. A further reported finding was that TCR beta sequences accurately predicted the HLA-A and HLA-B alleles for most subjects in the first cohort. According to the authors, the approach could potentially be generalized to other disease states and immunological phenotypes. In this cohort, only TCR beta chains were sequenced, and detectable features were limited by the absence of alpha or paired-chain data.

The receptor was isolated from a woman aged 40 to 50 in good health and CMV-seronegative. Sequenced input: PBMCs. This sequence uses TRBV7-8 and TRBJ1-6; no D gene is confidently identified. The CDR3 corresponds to CASSLKEFNNSPLHF. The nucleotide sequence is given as TGTGCCAGCAGCTTAAAGGAGTTTAATAATTCACCCCTCCACTTT.